Sequencing of this TCR beta chain was carried out in a study of cytomegalovirus exposure and HLA in healthy donors (dated 2017 in TCRdb). With respect to the entire study: In an earlier analysis of some 610 of the donors, 250 to 350 Gb of sequence data and some 100 million unique TCR beta sequences from roughly 200 million T cells were reported. An earlier analysis of approximately 640 of the donors applied high-throughput TCR beta sequencing to assess whether each TCR beta V gene segment acted as functional or pseudogenic. A separate validation cohort of roughly 130 different subjects was used in addition to the approximately 700-subject first cohort. Four or five DR-DQ haplotypes were handled as single units for association and clustering because linkage in the cohort was strong. Class I and class II HLA loci were covered by the typing at four-digit resolution. The study aimed to test whether signatures of past pathogen exposure could be identified by cataloging public T cell receptors. Rather than using new phenotypic data, the later analysis identified candidate immune exposures from TCR beta sequences and from how often those sequences occurred across donors. Typing coverage varied by locus: roughly 629-630 donors for A, B, C, DRB1 and DQB1; roughly 520 for DQA1; about 570 for DPA1; 400 to 480 for DPB1. Genome-wide SNP genotypes for about 55% of the roughly 670 donors were used in a later genetic analysis, which treated that subset as a discovery cohort. A later analysis re-analyzed previously published TCR beta repertoires from about 730 donors and added high-resolution HLA genotyping to study TCR occurrence patterns. Of the roughly 400 genotyped donors, over 70% fell in the genetic ancestry cluster associated with self-reported Caucasian donors. Among some 400 genotyped donors of the cohort, an average of about 240,000 unique TCR beta nucleotide sequences were sequenced per donor, around 20% of them non-productive. Donor age, sex, ethnicity and CMV serostatus were compiled together with the repertoire data. The study profiled the T cell repertoires of more than 500 subjects by immunosequencing and related them to cytomegalovirus serostatus. About 300 gigabases of sequencing data and around 88 million unique TCR sequences made up an early release that covered under 750 HLA-typed donors. All discovery cohort repertoires had been generated using a single sequencing platform. To predict cytomegalovirus infection status, the study combined high-throughput TCR immunosequencing, statistical association of individual TCRs with disease status, and machine learning.

The cohort consisted of 650 to 850 healthy bone marrow donors. At the time of sampling, every cohort member was nominally healthy, though immune exposures that went unrecorded were likely present. The donor was CMV seronegative and belonged to the group of 352 seronegative cohort members. Each donor provided a peripheral blood sample, and peripheral blood mononuclear cells were used for TCR beta sequencing. Genomic DNA was extracted from the blood cell samples with the Qiagen DNeasy Blood Extraction Kit. This clone was picked up a small number of times. Its antigen specificity is not known. No base quality values were provided; no much bigger clone lies one nucleotide off. On the study overall, not on this receptor specifically: When HLA alleles, especially DR and DQ, strongly co-occurred, attributing TCR associations to individual alleles was difficult. A further reported finding was that TCR beta sequences accurately predicted the HLA-A and HLA-B alleles for most subjects in the first cohort. In the study, approximately 160 TCR beta chains were listed as associated with cytomegalovirus. A later analysis found that HLA-associated TCR beta chains were more clonally expanded and had lower generation probabilities than equally common non-associated chains. Roughly uniform sequencing depth across donors was assumed in presence/absence analyses, although this assumption may not hold. Because the 87-base-pair reads could not distinguish some IMGT-functional V segments, including TRBV6-2 and TRBV6-3, those segments were excluded. In this cohort, only TCR beta chains were sequenced, and detectable features were limited by the absence of alpha or paired-chain data. According to the authors, the approach could potentially be generalized to other disease states and immunological phenotypes. Most CMV-associated TCR beta chains appeared to be HLA-restricted in a later analysis, and the HLA associations seemed to be driven largely by CMV exposure. Because HLA typing was unavailable for some donors at each locus, only the typed subset was used in association tests. Specific HLA alleles were associated with roughly 16,000 TCR beta sequences at a false discovery rate of 0.05 in a later analysis. Several of the top co-occurrence clusters appeared to be linked to parvovirus B19, influenza, CMV and Epstein-Barr virus, according to a later analysis. For the cohort, immune exposure information was limited to CMV serostatus. Compared with the 666-donor mean, donors in an Asian-associated ancestry cluster had fewer N-insertions in productive TCRs, according to a later genetic analysis. The sequencing pipeline was judged likely to have produced a cluster of highly shared sequence variants as a technical artifact. Most TCR sequences were observed very rarely across donors, whereas some public TCRs were present in many individuals. About 15 rarely observed V segments, including chromosome 9 orphons, were excluded from the earlier analysis of several hundred of the donors because counts were too low. In a later analysis, TCR association rates were found to vary across HLA loci, with the most associated TCRs seen for DRB1 alleles and the fewest for HLA-C alleles. In vitro tests confirmed that a few of the cytomegalovirus-associated TCR beta chains recognize cytomegalovirus antigens. Cytomegalovirus status was reported to be diagnosed by the classifier with high specificity and sensitivity in both the original and validation cohorts. Correlated functional status among segregating V segments might reflect linkage disequilibrium, but an unknown experimental factor could not be ruled out. Broadly in line with IMGT annotations, most TCR beta V segments showed up in productive rearrangements about 90% or about 30% of the time in an earlier analysis of around 550 of the donors. V-gene and J-gene trimming of TCR beta chains was associated with a missense DCLRE1C variant in a later genetic analysis, and the association was replicated in an independent cohort.

Library preparation used the immunoSEQ multiplex PCR assay. For the multiplex PCR, a mixture combining 60 forward primers for TCR Vbeta segments and 13 reverse primers for TCR Jbeta segments was used. A multiplex PCR assay on genomic DNA amplified the CDR3 region of rearranged TCR beta genes. The Illumina HiSeq System was used to sequence the amplified TCR beta libraries as 87-base-pair reads. For the original study's pipeline: Across the roughly 640 repertoires, a later analysis counted 75 million to 90 million unique TCR beta chains, around 10 million of which were shared by at least two donors. A nearest-neighbor algorithm error-corrected the raw reads and collapsed the reads into unique sequences, merging closely related sequences to remove PCR and sequencing errors. To assign V, D and J gene segments, CDR3 sequences were aligned to IMGT reference sequences. For a sequence to be retained, at least a six-nucleotide match to both a V gene segment and a J gene segment was required. A rearrangement counted as productive if the CDR3 had no stop codons and remained in frame with V and J, and every other rearrangement counted as non-productive. Following IMGT convention, CDR3 was defined as the stretch from the second conserved V-encoded cysteine to the conserved J-encoded phenylalanine. Sequences without an unambiguous match to a single V gene segment were excluded from the earlier analysis of a few hundred of the donors. An earlier analysis of several hundred of the donors classified V segments as functional when productive rearrangements were above 56.7% and as segregating when the standard deviation between donors was above 5%. A statistical classification framework was built to diagnose cytomegalovirus status from the catalog of TCR beta chain sequences. In a later analysis, TCR nucleotide sequences were compared against IMGT/GENE-DB human TR gene sequences so that V and J genes could be assigned. The TCRdist pipeline was used in a later analysis to assign CDR3 sequences and most-parsimonious VDJ recombination scenarios. In a later analysis, each TCR beta chain was defined by its CDR3 amino acid sequence together with its V-gene family, and reads without a unique V-gene family were excluded. To address suspected cross-contamination and a sequencing artifact, a later analysis removed some 620 highly shared, low-generation-probability nucleotide sequences. For each public chain, a later analysis derived a clonal expansion index from normalized ranks of inferred template counts within each repertoire. In a later analysis, generation probabilities were computed using a VDJ recombination model fitted to out-of-frame rearrangements, and the results were checked against IGoR. In a later analysis, TCR-TCR, TCR-HLA and TCR-CMV co-occurrence was scored with hypergeometric tests, and a repertoire-size bias correction was applied to TCR pairs. A later analysis estimated false discovery rates by permuting HLA or CMV assignments 20 times. A later analysis grouped co-occurring TCRs with DBSCAN, adding TCRdist sequence similarity when clustering within HLA-allele-positive subsets. For co-occurrence clustering, repertoires with fewer than 30,000 or more than 120,000 public chains were excluded, along with roughly 5 repertoires with anomalous nucleotide sharing. The immuneACCESS repertoire file appears here via TCRdb, limited to in-frame rearrangements. These files lack a portion of the clones; in checked studies, under half of the deficit traces to unresolved V genes, and the cause of the others is not known. V, J and clone size derive from that table, while D and trimming were established from the DNA sequence. Within this sample are around 190,000 clones, with about 80% of them counted one time only. About 2.8% of the sample belongs to the ten largest clones.

V is cut by 4 bases and J by 1 base, and the space between the germline ends is 11 bases. Based on the germline V gene (reference sequence), the CDR1 and CDR2 sequences are SGHNT and YYREEE. Taken from cysteine to phenylalanine, the CDR3 has 15 residues. The entry retains the CDR3 DNA only, 45 bases that are in frame from base 1. The sequence derives from a woman between 25 and 40 years old in good health and CMV-seronegative. The chain was built from TRBV5-4 and TRBJ2-2; the D region possibly corresponds to TRBD2 (5 bases align). Specimen: PBMCs. CDR3 loop: CASSTRRENTGELFF. The nucleotide sequence reads TGTGCCAGCAGCACCCGACGGGAGAACACCGGGGAGCTGTTTTTT.